The 18 T cell receptor beta chains listed next were all sequenced from one sample in a study of early T cells in non-severe SARS-CoV-2 infection. Via MiXCR, TCRdb re-called the 5' RACE reads, giving one row per CDR3 protein. Of 55,000 to 65,000 distinct CDR3 sequences listed, 12% are singletons. The sample taken for sequencing was whole blood. The source of these receptors is an adult who was a healthcare worker with PCR-confirmed SARS-CoV-2 infection or an uninfected control (not recorded which).

The chain recombines TRBV29-1 with TRBJ2-1; 7 bases agree with TRBD1. From germline, CDR1 is SQVTM and CDR2 ANQGSEA. Trimming at V came to 6 bases and at J to 7 bases, leaving 15 bases not matched to a gene. CDR3 size: 15 residues. CDR3 in amino acids: CSVPRSDRADNEQFF. Here the CDR3 DNA reads TGCAGCGTCCCCCGTAGTGACAGGGCCGATAATGAGCAGTTCTTC.

The V gene is TRBV4-1, the J gene TRBJ2-2; TRBD1 agrees at 7 bases. CDR1 and CDR2 from the germline V gene are MGHRA and YSYEKL. Trimming cost V 3 bases and J 5 bases; bases outside gene matches: 9. The CDR3 has 16 amino acids. CDR3 region: CASSHIFGTATGELFF. CDR3 DNA: TGCGCCAGCAGCCACATCTTCGGGACAGCTACCGGGGAGCTGTTTTTT.

This clonotype occurred many times. V gene TRBV29-1 combines with J gene TRBJ1-1; D gene unclear. CDR1 is SQVTM and CDR2 is ANQGSEA in the germline V gene. The CDR3 runs to 13 residues. V lost 7 bases and J lost 3, with 15 bases in between. CDR3 amino acids: CSAVSTGYTEAFF. The CDR3 coding sequence is TGCAGCGCAGTCTCAACTGGATACACTGAAGCTTTCTTT.

The chain combines TRBV12-5 with TRBJ2-3; D not certain. Trimming took off 2 bases at V and 2 bases at J, with 5 bases between the two ends. Germline V CDR1 and CDR2: LGHNT, FRNRAP. CDR3 length: 13 amino acids. CDR3 bases: TGTGCTAGTGGTTTGCCCTACACAGATACGCAGTATTTT. This encodes CASGLPYTDTQYF.

This clonotype was detected a few times. CDR3 nucleotides: TGTGCCAGCAGCTCACAGGGGGCGCTCACAGATACGCAGTATTTT. It specifies CASSSQGALTDTQYF. The rearrangement joins TRBV7-3 to TRBJ2-3; TRBD1 aligns across 9 bases. Unmatched junction bases numbered 4, after V lost 4 bases and J lost 2 bases. The CDR3 is 15 residues long. Germline CDR1 SGHTA, CDR2 FQGTGA.

The V and J genes are TRBV20-1 and TRBJ1-5; TRBD1 matches at 10 bases. The germline gives CDR1 DFQATT, CDR2 SNEGSKA (reference sequence). This CDR3 is 13 amino acids long. V lost 7 bases and J lost 7; bases outside the gene matches: 7. DNA of the CDR3: TGCAGTGGGGAGACAGGGGGCAGCCAGCCCCAGCATTTT. Residues: CSGETGGSQPQHF.

This clonotype is deemed medium-sized (0.01 to 0.1%). The rearrangement links TRBV5-6 to TRBJ2-1, with TRBD2 matching over 9 bases. The CDR3 runs to 15 residues. Trimming at V came to 9 bases and at J to 5 bases, leaving 12 bases not matched to a gene. From germline, CDR1 is SGHDT and CDR2 YYEEEE. CDR3 nucleotide sequence: TGTGCCACCGAGCGGGGGGCGGGAGAGGACAATGAGCAGTTCTTC. Translated: CATERGAGEDNEQFF.

This clonotype was detected many times. This chain uses TRBV7-2 with TRBJ1-6, with 9 bases identical to TRBD1. The CDR3 covers 17 residues. Germline CDR1 is SGHTA and CDR2 is FQGNSA. With V trimmed by 1 base and J by 9 bases, 10 bases remained unmatched. CDR3 sequence: CASSLVNYRGLGSPLHF. DNA of the CDR3: TGTGCCAGCAGCTTAGTCAATTACAGGGGGCTAGGTTCACCCCTCCACTTT.

This clonotype was recorded at least ten times. The V call is TRBV2, the J call TRBJ2-7, with D uncertain. CDR3 size: 13 residues. The ends were cut back, 10 bases at V and 5 bases at J, with 18 bases in the middle. CDR1 and CDR2 from the germline V gene are SNHLY and FYNNEI. This CDR3 is CANTLNPMNEQYF. The CDR3 DNA reads as TGTGCCAACACCCTCAACCCGATGAACGAGCAGTACTTC.

J is TRBJ2-7 and V is TRBV28; 7 nucleotides line up with TRBD2. Germline CDR1 is MDHEN and CDR2 is SYDVKM. The CDR3 is 14 residues long. The ends lost 6 bases at V and 0 bases at J; junction bases unmatched: 5. The CDR3 bases are TGTGCCAGCAGGGGGGGAGGGAACTCCTACGAGCAGTACTTC. Translating gives CASRGGGNSYEQYF. Drawing the rest from reference TRBV28 and TRBJ2-7, the complete variable domain is DVKVTQSSRYLVKRTGEKVFLECVQDMDHENMFWYRQDPGLGLRLIYFSYDVKMKEKGDIPEGYSVSREKKERFSLILESASTNQTSMYLCASRGGGNSYEQYFGPGTRLTVT.

V and J are TRBV5-1 and TRBJ1-1; D unclear. Germline V CDR1 and CDR2: SGHRS, YFSETQ. Trimming left V 4 bases short and J 6 bases short, with 16 bases between. The length of the CDR3 is 14 residues. CDR3 sequence (DNA): TGCGCCAGCAGCGTTACCTTAGGAGGTTCTGAAGCTTTCTTT. Protein: CASSVTLGGSEAFF.

This clonotype was picked up many times. The V call is TRBV5-1, the J call TRBJ1-1; possibly TRBD1 for D (6 bases). This CDR3 comprises 19 residues. Trimming removed 5 bases at V and 1 base at J, with 27 bases between. Germline V lookup: CDR1 SGHRS, CDR2 YFSETQ. The CDR3 spells CASRLGRGRVLTENTEAFF. CDR3 sequence (DNA): TGCGCCAGCAGGTTAGGCAGGGGAAGAGTTCTCACAGAGAACACTGAAGCTTTCTTT.

This clonotype showed up many times. The chain recombines TRBV28 with TRBJ1-5; no reliable D call. Trimming stripped 6 bases from V and 7 bases from J, with 16 bases between. The CDR3 extends over 14 amino acids. The germline V gene encodes CDR1 MDHEN and CDR2 SYDVKM. Here the CDR3 reads CASRLEGARQPQHF. The CDR3, as DNA: TGTGCCAGCAGATTGGAGGGAGCACGGCAGCCCCAGCATTTT.

There are a few counts of this clonotype. The V gene is TRBV28, the J gene TRBJ1-2; D is possibly TRBD1 (6 bases). The CDR3 has 14 amino acids. With 4 bases removed from V and 2 bases from J, the gap between germline ends came to 11 bases. Per the germline V gene, CDR1 is MDHEN and CDR2 is SYDVKM. The CDR3 DNA follows: TGTGCCAGCAGTTCCACCGGGACAAACTATGGCTACACCTTC. It is translated as CASSSTGTNYGYTF.

In this sample, this clonotype turned up many times. In nucleotides, the CDR3 is TGTGCCAGCAGTTACGAGAGGTTACCTGGGGCCAACGTCCTGACTTTC. Its protein product is CASSYERLPGANVLTF. The chain is built from TRBV6-5 and TRBJ2-6; unclear D gene. Deletions cut 2 bases from V and 2 bases from J, with 10 bases between. Germline-derived CDR1 and CDR2 are MNHEY and SVGAGI. The CDR3 sequence is 16 residues long.

This clonotype was seen at least ten times. The chain employs TRBV7-2 and TRBJ1-2, with D possibly being TRBD1 (5 bases). The germline V and J ends were trimmed by 5 bases and 4 bases, with 17 bases remaining between them. The CDR3 runs 15 residues. Per the germline V gene, CDR1 is SGHTA and CDR2 is FQGNSA. In DNA, the CDR3 is TGTGCCAGCAGCCAAGTCGGGGGACTCCCCTATGGCTACACCTTC. It codes for CASSQVGGLPYGYTF. The variable domain in full, with the rest retrieved from reference TRBV7-2 and TRBJ1-2, is GAGVSQSPSNKVTEKGKDVELRCDPISGHTALYWYRQSLGQGLEFLIYFQGNSAPDKSGLPSDRFSAERTGGSVSTLTIQRTQQEDSAVYLCASSQVGGLPYGYTFGSGTRLTVV.

The genes are TRBV12-3 or TRBV12-4 and TRBJ1-5; possible D gene TRBD1, 6 bases. Deletions cut 7 bases from V and 4 bases from J, with 11 bases between. The CDR3 consists of 13 residues. CDR3 nucleotide sequence: TGTGCCAGCAACCAGGGGTTGAATCAGCCCCAGCATTTT. This encodes CASNQGLNQPQHF.

This clonotype was counted many times. The rearrangement links TRBV18 to TRBJ1-1; D remains unclear. Germline-derived CDR1 and CDR2 are KGHSH and LQKENI. This CDR3 region has 15 residues. Trimming left V 5 bases short and J 4 bases short, with 17 bases between. The DNA of the CDR3 is TGTGCCAGCTCAGAGTTAAGCCCCTGGGGCACTGAAGCTTTCTTT. Protein product: CASSELSPWGTEAFF.